The clone carrying this T cell receptor (beta chain) was seen more than once but under ten times. This sample stems from a study of early T cells in non-severe SARS-CoV-2 infection. Trimming took 3 bases from V and 7 from J, leaving 13 bases between them. This CDR3 has 14 amino acids. Germline V gene lookup returns CDR1 LNHDA and CDR2 SQIVND (reference sequence). Using its own MiXCR run on the 5' RACE reads, TCRdb lists one record per CDR3 protein. The sample has about 97,000 distinct CDR3 sequences; about an eighth are singletons. The sequence was collected from an adult who was a healthcare worker with PCR-confirmed SARS-CoV-2 infection or an uninfected control (not recorded which). The genes are TRBV19 and TRBJ2-4; tentatively, D is TRBD1 (6 bases). Input material: whole blood. The DNA for the CDR3 is TGTGCCAGTAGTATCCAGGACAGTTCGAACATTCAGTACTTC. Residues: CASSIQDSSNIQYF. Using reference TRBV19 and TRBJ2-4 for the parts outside the CDR3, the full variable domain is DGGITQSPKYLFRKEGQNVTLSCEQNLNHDAMYWYRQDPGQGLRLIYYSQIVNDFQKGDIAEGYSVSREKKESFPLTVTSAQKNPTAFYLCASSIQDSSNIQYFGAGTRLSVL.